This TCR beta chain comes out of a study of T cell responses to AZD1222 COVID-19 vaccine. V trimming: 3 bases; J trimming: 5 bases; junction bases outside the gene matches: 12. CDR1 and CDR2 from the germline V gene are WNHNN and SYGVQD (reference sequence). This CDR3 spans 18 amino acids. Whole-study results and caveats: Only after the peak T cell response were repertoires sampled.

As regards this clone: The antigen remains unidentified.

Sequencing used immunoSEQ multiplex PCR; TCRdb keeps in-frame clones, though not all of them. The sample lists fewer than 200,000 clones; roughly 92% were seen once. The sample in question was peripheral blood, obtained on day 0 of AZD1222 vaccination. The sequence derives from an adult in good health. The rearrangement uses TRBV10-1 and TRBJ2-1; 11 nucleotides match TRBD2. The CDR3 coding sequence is TGCGCCAGCAGTGAAAGACCTAGCGGGAGGCCTCTCCACAATGAGCAGTTCTTC. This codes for CASSERPSGRPLHNEQFF.